The 32 T cell receptor beta chains below come from one sample, sequenced in a study of response to subunit inactivated influenza vaccine (dated by TCRdb to 2017 to 2018). The protocol used for the library was RT-PCR. Sequencing instrument: Illumina HiSeq 2500. TCRdb reworked the public reads: Q25 trimming with fastp, MiXCR clone assembly, productive beta chains retained. Entries that share a CDR3 protein sequence are merged under the most common genes and DNA. Here the sample has about 190,000 distinct CDR3 sequences; approximately 14% occur a single time. The ten most abundant clones make up roughly 25% of the sample. The sequencing here drew on CD8+ T cells sorted from PBMCs, taken about 5 days after vaccination. These receptors were taken from a man aged 45-65 years who received an inactivated influenza vaccine. Donor details come from another sample of the same person, matched by shared clones.

The chain links TRBV2 to TRBJ1-2, with 11 bases matching TRBD1. CDR1 is SNHLY, CDR2 FYNNEI, per germline. Trimming removed 7 bases from V and 4 bases from J; junction bases left unmatched: 5. CDR3 length equals 14 residues. The CDR3 nucleotides are TGTGCCAGCAAGAGGACAGGGGGCCGCTATGGCTACACCTTC. Translating gives CASKRTGGRYGYTF.

This clonotype was detected a few times. Here the CDR3 DNA reads TGTGCCAGCAGCGTAAATTTTCGGGAGACCCTTAGCAATCAGCCCCAGCATTTT. Encoded protein: CASSVNFRETLSNQPQHF. The chain carries TRBV9 and TRBJ1-5; D unresolved. The CDR3 contains 18 residues. V was clipped by 1 base and J by 0 bases, with 17 bases between them. Germline lookup yields CDR1 SGDLS and CDR2 YYNGEE.

This chain connects TRBV20-1 to TRBJ2-5, with TRBD1 identical over 8 bases. This CDR3 contains 13 residues. The J segment lost 5 bases and the V segment lost 3 bases, leaving 5 bases of the junction unmatched. Germline values: CDR1 DFQATT, CDR2 SNEGSKA (reference sequence). In nucleotides, the CDR3 is TGCAGTGCTAGGGACAGGGTCTTGGAGACCCAGTACTTC. Protein: CSARDRVLETQYF.

Only a few counts were recorded for this clonotype. This chain joins TRBV5-1 and TRBJ2-3, with no clear D. The germline gives CDR1 SGHRS, CDR2 YFSETQ. V lost 3 bases to trimming and J lost 4 bases, with 9 bases between them. This CDR3 is built from 13 residues. CDR3 DNA sequence: TGCGCCAGCAGCTGGAGTGGTGCAGATACGCAGTATTTT. This translates into CASSWSGADTQYF.

The rearrangement uses TRBV29-1 and TRBJ2-3; TRBD2 aligns across 12 bases. Looked up from germline, CDR1 is SQVTM and CDR2 is ANQGSEA. Trimming at V came to 7 bases and at J to 4 bases, leaving 6 bases not matched to a gene. The CDR3 sequence is 14 residues long. The DNA for the CDR3 is TGCAGCGGGCGGACTAGCGGGGCATCAGATACGCAGTATTTT. Its translation is CSGRTSGASDTQYF.

The chain employs TRBV11-2 and TRBJ2-1; 9 bases align to TRBD1. This CDR3 contains 15 residues. Unmatched junction bases numbered 7, after V lost 3 bases and J lost 7 bases. Germline lookup yields CDR1 SGHAT and CDR2 FQNNGV. In nucleotides, the CDR3 is TGTGCCAGCAGCTTGGCGACAGGGGGTAAAAATGAGCAGTTCTTC. Protein product: CASSLATGGKNEQFF.

This chain uses TRBV15 with TRBJ2-3; D is unclear. Germline-derived CDR1 and CDR2 are LNHNV and YYDKDF (reference sequence). The V end lost 4 bases, the J end lost 0 bases, and 8 bases lay between the germline ends. CDR3 length: 14 amino acids. CDR3 residues: CATSNPSSTDTQYF. The DNA for the CDR3 is TGTGCCACCAGCAACCCCTCTAGCACAGATACGCAGTATTTT.

This clonotype has more than one count but fewer than ten. V gene TRBV12-3 or TRBV12-4 combines with J gene TRBJ2-2; 10 nucleotides align to TRBD1. The length of the CDR3 is 15 residues. J gave up 4 bases and V 6 bases, and 5 bases lay outside the gene matches. This chain's CDR3 is CASSPGQGITGELFF. CDR3 bases: TGTGCCAGCAGCCCGGGACAGGGGATCACCGGGGAGCTGTTTTTT.

This clonotype was recorded at least ten times. The V call is TRBV6-2 or TRBV6-3, the J call TRBJ2-7; 8 nucleotides align to TRBD2. The CDR3 contains 14 residues. The J segment lost 6 bases and the V segment lost 2 bases, leaving 6 bases of the junction unmatched. Per the germline V gene, CDR1 is MNHEY and CDR2 is SVGEGT. In nucleotides, the CDR3 is TGTGCCAGCAGTTACGCCGGGAGGGCCTTCGAGCAGTACTTC. This gives the protein CASSYAGRAFEQYF.

The CDR3 sequence is CASSRDGLSSYEQYF. The CDR3 DNA reads as TGTGCCAGCAGCAGGGACGGTCTGAGCTCCTACGAGCAGTACTTC. The chain couples TRBV5-6 to TRBJ2-7; tentatively, D is TRBD1 or TRBD2 (5 bases each). The germline gives CDR1 SGHDT, CDR2 YYEEEE. V lost 4 bases to trimming and J lost 0 bases, with 14 bases between them. The CDR3 runs to 15 residues. Variable domain in full (rest from reference TRBV5-6 and TRBJ2-7): DAGVTQSPTHLIKTRGQQVTLRCSPKSGHDTVSWYQQALGQGPQFIFQYYEEEERQRGNFPDRFSGHQFPNYSSELNVNALLLGDSALYLCASSRDGLSSYEQYFGPGTRLTVT.

This clonotype was seen only a few times. V gene TRBV27 combines with J gene TRBJ1-5; D possibly corresponds to TRBD1 (6 bases). The V and J ends lost 3 bases and 7 bases respectively, with 16 bases between them. Germline V gene data show CDR1 as MNHEY and CDR2 as SMNVEV (reference sequence). This CDR3 spans 15 amino acids. The CDR3 is CASSFPPRGGQPQHF. Here the CDR3 DNA reads TGTGCCAGCAGTTTTCCCCCCAGGGGCGGGCAGCCCCAGCATTTT.

In nucleotides, the CDR3 is TGTGCCACCAGCAGAGGCCGGGAGCTGGGGTATGAGCAGTTCTTC. Translating gives CATSRGRELGYEQFF. The chain recombines TRBV15 with TRBJ2-1; TRBD2 might be the D (6 bases). The CDR3 runs 15 residues. Trimming shortened V by 1 base and J by 8 bases, and 15 bases separated the two germline ends. The germline CDR1 and CDR2 sequences are LNHNV and YYDKDF (reference sequence).

This clonotype was detected ten times or more. The chain uses TRBV5-1 and TRBJ2-2; 8 nucleotides align to TRBD1. J gave up 2 bases and V 5 bases, and 14 bases lay outside the gene matches. Looked up from germline, CDR1 is SGHRS and CDR2 is YFSETQ. The CDR3 extends over 18 amino acids. The chain's CDR3 is CASSSHLQGQVNTGELFF. DNA of the CDR3: TGCGCCAGCAGTTCTCATCTGCAGGGACAGGTTAACACCGGGGAGCTGTTTTTT.

The chain combines TRBV7-9 with TRBJ2-5; D call uncertain. V was clipped by 5 bases and J by 2 bases, with 9 bases between them. The CDR3 length is 13 residues. Germline V CDR1 and CDR2: SEHNR, FQNEAQ (reference sequence). The chain's CDR3 is CASSPPGQETQYF. The CDR3 DNA is TGTGCCAGCAGCCCCCCAGGACAAGAGACCCAGTACTTC.

The CDR3 spells CASSAGTEAFF. The DNA of the CDR3 is TGTGCCAGCAGCGCAGGGACTGAAGCTTTCTTT. This sequence joins TRBV28 and TRBJ1-1; TRBD1 might be the D (5 bases). V lost 6 bases and J lost 5, with 7 bases in between. Germline-derived CDR1 and CDR2 are MDHEN and SYDVKM. CDR3 length equals 11 residues.

This clonotype was recorded many times. The rearrangement joins TRBV20-1 to TRBJ2-1; 8 nucleotides align to TRBD2. Germline lookup yields CDR1 DFQATT and CDR2 SNEGSKA (reference sequence). This CDR3 spans 17 amino acids. V lost 1 base to trimming and J lost 5 bases; unmatched junction nucleotides: 13. CDR3 DNA sequence: TGCAGTGCTAGAGGGTATAGTCGGGAGGGCCTGAACAATGAGCAGTTCTTC. Translation: CSARGYSREGLNNEQFF.

This clonotype appeared a few times. The rearrangement links TRBV4-1 to TRBJ2-6; D perhaps matches TRBD1 (5 bases). The CDR3 loop spans 15 amino acids. The V gene's germline CDR1 is MGHRA and CDR2 YSYEKL. Trimming took 5 bases from V and 0 from J, leaving 8 bases between them. For the CDR3, the DNA is TGCGCCAGCAGCGGACAAGTCTCTGGGGCCAACGTCCTGACTTTC. This codes for CASSGQVSGANVLTF.

This clonotype was seen more than once but under ten times. This chain joins TRBV6-2 or TRBV6-3 and TRBJ2-1; TRBD2 might be the D (6 bases). Germline V gene data show CDR1 as MNHEY and CDR2 as SVGEGT. V gave up 7 bases and J gave up 0 bases, with 25 bases separating them. The CDR3 is made up of 19 amino acids. This chain's CDR3 is CASTRRREEAFNSYNEQFF. In DNA, the CDR3 is TGTGCCAGCACCAGGAGGAGGGAAGAAGCGTTTAACTCCTACAATGAGCAGTTCTTC.

This chain links TRBV7-8 with TRBJ2-7; D ambiguous. The V gene's germline CDR1 is SGHVS and CDR2 FQNEAQ. Between the trimmed V and J ends, which lost 3 bases and 0 bases, there was a span of 9 bases. The CDR3 loop spans 14 amino acids. CDR3 in amino acids: CASSFQFNSYEQYF. For the CDR3, the DNA is TGTGCCAGCAGCTTTCAGTTTAACTCCTACGAGCAGTACTTC.

This clonotype turned up a few times. The chain recombines TRBV5-1 with TRBJ2-5, with 7 bases matching TRBD1. V was pared by 3 bases and J by 5 bases, with 4 bases of the junction left unmatched. The germline CDR1 and CDR2 sequences are SGHRS and YFSETQ. The CDR3 contains 13 residues. The CDR3 sequence: CASSWGQSETQYF. The CDR3 DNA reads as TGCGCCAGCAGCTGGGGACAGAGTGAGACCCAGTACTTC.

This clonotype was observed a few times. The rearrangement uses TRBV11-2 and TRBJ2-7, with TRBD1 identical over 8 bases. Germline V CDR1 and CDR2: SGHAT, FQNNGV. V shed 1 base, J shed 0 bases, and the junction held 5 bases outside the gene matches. This CDR3 has 16 residues. The chain's CDR3 is CASSLGLGTGSYEQYF. The CDR3 DNA follows: TGTGCCAGCAGCTTAGGATTGGGGACAGGCTCCTACGAGCAGTACTTC.

The rearrangement joins TRBV4-2 to TRBJ2-7; TRBD1 agrees at 7 bases. Germline assignment: CDR1 LGHNA and CDR2 YNFKEQ. V dropped 1 base and J dropped 3; count of bases not matched to a gene: 9. This CDR3 has 16 residues. DNA of the CDR3: TGTGCCAGCAGCCAAGGTTGGGACAGCATCCTCTACGAGCAGTACTTC. Its translation is CASSQGWDSILYEQYF.

This clonotype was counted a few times. V usage is TRBV3-1 and J usage is TRBJ2-1, with TRBD2 identical over 10 bases. V lost 3 bases, J lost 8 bases, and 4 bases stayed unmatched. CDR1 is LGHDT, CDR2 YNNKEL, per germline (reference sequence). The CDR3 has 14 amino acids. Here the CDR3 reads CASSQGLASDEQFF. For the CDR3, the DNA is TGTGCCAGCAGCCAGGGACTAGCGTCCGATGAGCAGTTCTTC.

The CDR3 here is CASSLSGRGWNEQYF. Written as DNA, the CDR3 is TGTGCCAGCAGTTTATCGGGCAGGGGGTGGAACGAGCAGTACTTC. The rearrangement links TRBV27 to TRBJ2-7; 7 nucleotides match TRBD1. The CDR3 length is 15 residues. J gave up 5 bases and V 0 bases, and 7 bases lay outside the gene matches. CDR1 MNHEY and CDR2 SMNVEV come from the germline V gene (reference sequence).

In its sample, this clonotype was seen many times. The chain has TRBV7-3 and TRBJ1-5; D not certain. The V and J ends lost 2 bases and 7 bases respectively, with 9 bases between them. The CDR3 contains 13 residues. Germline V gene sequence: CDR1 SGHTA, CDR2 FQGTGA. The CDR3 DNA reads as TGTGCCAGCAGCTTAGAGGTGGGACAGCCCCAGCATTTT. Translation: CASSLEVGQPQHF. The full variable domain, in which reference TRBV7-3 and TRBJ1-5 provide the parts outside the CDR3, is GAGVSQTPSNKVTEKGKYVELRCDPISGHTALYWYRQSLGQGPEFLIYFQGTGAADDSGLPNDRFFAVRPEGSVSTLKIQRTERGDSAVYLCASSLEVGQPQHFGDGTRLSIL.

The rearrangement links TRBV20-1 to TRBJ1-1, with D hard to call. The CDR3 is made up of 14 amino acids. The V gene's germline CDR1 is DFQATT and CDR2 SNEGSKA (reference sequence). The V end was cut by 1 base, the J end by 10 bases, with 19 bases between. The CDR3, as DNA: TGCAGTGCTAGAGTGCCGGGCCTAGCCCCCCCAGCTTTCTTT. Translating gives CSARVPGLAPPAFF.

This clonotype has a handful of counts. J is TRBJ2-7 and V is TRBV20-1; either TRBD1 or TRBD2 may supply D (5 bases each). The CDR3 spans 14 residues. V was pared by 5 bases and J by 1 base, with 15 bases between. Germline V gene lookup returns CDR1 DFQATT and CDR2 SNEGSKA (reference sequence). Written as DNA, the CDR3 is TGCAGTGCTCTCGGGACCGTTAGTTCCTACGAGCAGTACTTC. Encoded protein: CSALGTVSSYEQYF.

J is TRBJ2-3 and V is TRBV27; 9 bases align to TRBD2. V shed 0 bases, J shed 4 bases, and the junction held 2 bases outside the gene matches. The CDR3 totals 15 residues. CDR1 is MNHEY and CDR2 is SMNVEV in the germline V gene (reference sequence). This chain's CDR3 is CASSLSSGSPDTQYF. CDR3 nucleotides: TGTGCCAGCAGTTTATCTAGCGGGAGTCCAGATACGCAGTATTTT.

The gene calls are TRBV5-1 and TRBJ1-6; TRBD1 matches 7 bases. V lost 7 bases to trimming and J lost 3 bases; unmatched junction nucleotides: 7. Germline CDR1 reads SGHRS; CDR2 reads YFSETQ. The CDR3 totals 15 residues. The CDR3: CASRTGQIYNSPLHF. The CDR3 region has the DNA TGCGCCAGCCGTACGGGACAGATCTATAATTCACCCCTCCACTTT.

This clonotype has ten or more counts. The chain employs TRBV12-3 or TRBV12-4 and TRBJ2-7; 10 positions agree with TRBD2. The CDR3 is 16 amino acids. The V segment lost 3 bases and the J segment 2 bases; nucleotides outside the gene matches: 7. Here the CDR3 DNA reads TGTGCCAGCAGTTTCCCGGCTAGCGGGGGAACCTACGAGCAGTACTTC. Translated, it gives CASSFPASGGTYEQYF.

This clonotype was counted a few times. V usage is TRBV13 and J usage is TRBJ2-1, with D possibly being TRBD2 (6 bases). Germline V gene sequence: CDR1 PRHDT, CDR2 FYEKMQ (reference sequence). Trimming stripped 0 bases from V and 5 bases from J, with 11 bases between. This CDR3 comprises 15 residues. The CDR3: CASSLGLAPNNEQFF. The CDR3 nucleotides read TGTGCCAGCAGCTTAGGCCTAGCGCCGAACAATGAGCAGTTCTTC. Drawing the rest from reference TRBV13 and TRBJ2-1, the complete variable domain is AAGVIQSPRHLIKEKRETATLKCYPIPRHDTVYWYQQGPGQDPQFLISFYEKMQSDKGSIPDRFSAQQFSDYHSELNMSSLELGDSALYFCASSLGLAPNNEQFFGPGTRLTVL.

This clonotype was found many times. The chain recombines TRBV4-1 with TRBJ2-7, with D maybe TRBD1 (5 bases). Germline CDR1 reads MGHRA; CDR2 reads YSYEKL. The CDR3 consists of 16 residues. Trimming cost V 2 bases and J 3 bases, with 17 bases left between them. The CDR3 nucleotides are TGCGCCAGCAGCCAAACTGACAGTCCTTCCATCTACGAGCAGTACTTC. The encoded protein is CASSQTDSPSIYEQYF.